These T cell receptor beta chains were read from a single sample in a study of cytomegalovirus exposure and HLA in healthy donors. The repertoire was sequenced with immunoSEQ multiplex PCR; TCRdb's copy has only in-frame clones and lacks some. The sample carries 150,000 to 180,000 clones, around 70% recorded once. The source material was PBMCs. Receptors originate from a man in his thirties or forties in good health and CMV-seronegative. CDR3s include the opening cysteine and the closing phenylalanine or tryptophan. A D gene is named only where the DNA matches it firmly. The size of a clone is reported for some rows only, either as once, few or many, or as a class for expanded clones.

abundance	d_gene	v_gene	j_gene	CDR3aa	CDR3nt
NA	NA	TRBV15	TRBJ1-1	CATSRRTVNTEAFF	TGTGCCACCAGCAGAAGGACAGTCAACACTGAAGCTTTCTTT
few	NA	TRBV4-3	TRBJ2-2	CASRLQGSTGELFF	TGCGCCAGCAGGTTACAGGGTTCAACCGGGGAGCTGTTTTTT
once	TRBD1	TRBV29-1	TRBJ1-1	CSAARGPDTEAFF	TGCAGCGCCGCCAGGGGGCCAGACACTGAAGCTTTCTTT
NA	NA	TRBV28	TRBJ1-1	CASSPAAGTAEAFF	TGTGCCAGCAGTCCCGCCGCGGGGACTGCTGAAGCTTTCTTT
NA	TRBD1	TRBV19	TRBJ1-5	CASMGQGINQPQHF	TGTGCCAGTATGGGACAGGGCATTAATCAGCCCCAGCATTTT
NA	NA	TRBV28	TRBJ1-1	CASPWLDVGWGDTEAFF	TGTGCCAGCCCATGGCTGGACGTAGGATGGGGGGACACTGAAGCTTTCTTT
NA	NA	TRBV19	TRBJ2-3	CASSMEDRSTDTQYF	TGTGCCAGTAGTATGGAGGACAGAAGCACAGATACGCAGTATTTT
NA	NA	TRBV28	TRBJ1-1	CASSLRGLNTEAFF	TGTGCCAGCAGTTTACGAGGGCTGAACACTGAAGCTTTCTTT
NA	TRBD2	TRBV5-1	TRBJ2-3	CASSITGTSVDTQYF	TGCGCCAGCAGCATCACCGGGACTAGCGTAGATACGCAGTATTTT
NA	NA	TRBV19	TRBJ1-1	CASSLAGPMNTEAFF	TGTGCCAGTAGTCTGGCGGGGCCTATGAACACTGAAGCTTTCTTT
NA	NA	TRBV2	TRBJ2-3	CASLGDLSTDTQYF	TGTGCCAGCCTCGGGGATCTTAGCACAGATACGCAGTATTTT
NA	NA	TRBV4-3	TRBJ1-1	CASSHGGDTEAFF	TGCGCCAGCAGCCACGGGGGGGACACTGAAGCTTTCTTT
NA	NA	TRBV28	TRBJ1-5	CASSLLRGANQPQHF	TGTGCCAGCAGTCTCCTTCGGGGGGCCAATCAGCCCCAGCATTTT
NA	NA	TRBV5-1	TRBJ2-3	CASSLGASPSTDTQYF	TGCGCCAGCAGCTTGGGAGCGAGCCCTAGCACAGATACGCAGTATTTT
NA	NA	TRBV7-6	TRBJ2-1	CASSFQVGNEQFF	TGTGCCAGCAGCTTTCAGGTCGGCAATGAGCAGTTCTTC
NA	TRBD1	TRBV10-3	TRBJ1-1	CAISDPGQDTEAFF	TGTGCCATCAGTGATCCGGGACAGGACACTGAAGCTTTCTTT
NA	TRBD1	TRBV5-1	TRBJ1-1	CASSTRDRGEAFF	TGCGCCAGCAGCACCCGGGACAGGGGAGAAGCTTTCTTT
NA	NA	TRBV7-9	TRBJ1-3	CSSSSPGNTIYF	TGTTCCAGCAGCTCCCCGGGAAACACCATATATTTT
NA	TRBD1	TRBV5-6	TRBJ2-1	CASSLYQGDYNEQFF	TGTGCCAGCAGCTTGTATCAGGGGGATTACAATGAGCAGTTCTTC
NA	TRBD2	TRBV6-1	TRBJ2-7	CASSDAILAGKDEQYF	TGTGCCAGCAGTGACGCTATACTAGCGGGGAAAGACGAGCAGTACTTC
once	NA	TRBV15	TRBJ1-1	CATSRDLAAGSATEAFF	TGTGCCACCAGCAGAGATCTAGCGGCGGGGTCTGCCACTGAAGCTTTCTTT
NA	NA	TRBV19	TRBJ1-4	CASSIGGGSNEKLFF	TGTGCCAGTAGTATTGGCGGCGGGTCTAATGAAAAACTGTTTTTT
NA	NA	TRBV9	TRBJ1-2	CASSVESRNYGYTF	TGTGCCAGCAGCGTAGAGAGCAGGAACTATGGCTACACCTTC
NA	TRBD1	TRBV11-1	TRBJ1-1	CAVPGQGKVNTEAFF	TGTGCCGTACCGGGACAGGGGAAGGTGAACACTGAAGCTTTCTTT
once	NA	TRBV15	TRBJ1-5	CATRARDNQPQHF	TGTGCCACCAGGGCCAGGGACAATCAGCCCCAGCATTTT
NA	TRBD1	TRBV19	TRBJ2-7	CASGRQGVSEQYF	TGTGCCAGTGGTCGACAGGGAGTAAGCGAGCAGTACTTC
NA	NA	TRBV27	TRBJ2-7	CASSLFAGSSSYEQYF	TGTGCCAGCAGTTTATTTGCGGGGTCCAGCTCCTACGAGCAGTACTTC
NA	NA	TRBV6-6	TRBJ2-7	CASSQTYEQYF	TGTGCCAGCAGCCAAACCTACGAGCAGTACTTC
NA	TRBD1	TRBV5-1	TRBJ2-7	CASSSGTGTYEQYF	TGCGCCAGCAGTTCCGGGACAGGGACATACGAGCAGTACTTC
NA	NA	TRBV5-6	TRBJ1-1	CASSIDRNTEAFF	TGTGCCAGCAGTATTGACAGGAACACTGAAGCTTTCTTT
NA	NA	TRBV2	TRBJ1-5	CASSPRRAWQPQHF	TGTGCCAGCAGTCCCCGCAGGGCCTGGCAGCCCCAGCATTTT
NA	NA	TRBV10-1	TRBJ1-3	CASSGDISRTLSGNTIYF	TGCGCCAGCAGTGGGGACATCAGTCGCACTCTTTCTGGAAACACCATATATTTT
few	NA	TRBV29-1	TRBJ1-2	CSAGDGAGGYTF	TGCAGTGCGGGGGACGGGGCAGGGGGCTACACCTTC
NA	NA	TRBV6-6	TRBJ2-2	CASSYVRGYTGELFF	TGTGCCAGCAGTTACGTACGGGGATACACCGGGGAGCTGTTTTTT
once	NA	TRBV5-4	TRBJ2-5	CASSFGGRLETQYF	TGTGCCAGCAGCTTTGGGGGGAGGTTAGAGACCCAGTACTTC
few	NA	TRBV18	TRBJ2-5	CASSPQGEETQYF	TGTGCCAGCTCACCACAGGGGGAAGAGACCCAGTACTTC
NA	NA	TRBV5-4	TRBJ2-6	CASSLGQALGANVLTF	TGTGCCAGCAGCTTGGGACAGGCACTTGGGGCCAACGTCCTGACTTTC
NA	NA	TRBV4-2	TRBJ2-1	CASSPPGLERVNEQFF	TGTGCCAGCAGCCCACCGGGACTCGAGCGGGTCAATGAGCAGTTCTTC
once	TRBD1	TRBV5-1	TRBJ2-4	CASSSGQGRNIQYF	TGCGCCAGCAGCTCGGGACAGGGAAGAAACATTCAGTACTTC
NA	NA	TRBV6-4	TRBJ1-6	CATRSGDSPLHF	TGTGCCACCAGGAGCGGCGATTCACCCCTCCACTTT
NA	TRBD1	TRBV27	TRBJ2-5	CASSFDRGQETQYF	TGTGCCAGCAGTTTCGACAGGGGCCAAGAGACCCAGTACTTC
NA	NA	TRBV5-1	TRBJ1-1	CASSLGTAMNTEAFF	TGCGCCAGCAGCTTGGGAACAGCTATGAACACTGAAGCTTTCTTT
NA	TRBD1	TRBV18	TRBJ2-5	CASSPGQGRETQYF	TGTGCCAGCTCACCCGGACAGGGCAGAGAGACCCAGTACTTC
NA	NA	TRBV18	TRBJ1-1	CASSPSEANTEAFF	TGTGCCAGCTCACCATCCGAGGCAAACACTGAAGCTTTCTTT
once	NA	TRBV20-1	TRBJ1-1	CSGNSGAFF	TGCAGTGGGAATTCGGGAGCTTTCTTT
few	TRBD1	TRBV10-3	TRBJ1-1	CAISAGQPIEAFF	TGTGCCATCAGTGCGGGACAGCCGATTGAAGCTTTCTTT
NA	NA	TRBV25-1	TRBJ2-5	CASSEYGLGGGQETQYF	TGTGCCAGCAGTGAATATGGTCTGGGGGGAGGCCAAGAGACCCAGTACTTC
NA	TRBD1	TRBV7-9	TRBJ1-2	CASSSPQGTNYGYTF	TGTGCCAGCAGCTCACCACAGGGGACTAACTATGGCTACACCTTC
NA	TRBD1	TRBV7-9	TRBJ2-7	CASSNRDRVNEQYF	TGTGCCAGCAGCAACCGGGACAGGGTTAACGAGCAGTACTTC